This T cell receptor beta chain comes out of a study of molecular identifiers for immune sequencing clone quantification. This clonotype was observed many times. Previously described methods and listed TCR primers produced bulk TCR libraries. TCRdb reprocessed the PCR reads via MiXCR and lists one record per CDR3 protein. Among fewer than 25,000 distinct CDR3 sequences listed, about a sixth were seen once. Trimming removed 5 bases from V and 0 bases from J, with 8 bases in between. Looked up from germline, CDR1 is MDHEN and CDR2 is SYDVKM. This CDR3 has 13 residues. Sequenced sample: naive CD8+ T cells from blood, with Jurkat cell RNA spiked in. The subset was: FACS-sorted CD8+CD4-CCR7+CD45RA+ naive T cells. The receptor was derived from a human donor in good health. Some libraries in this study had Jurkat cell RNA spiked in. The V call is TRBV28, the J call TRBJ2-7; D is unresolved. The CDR3 DNA reads as TGTGCCAGCAGTACCGAGAACTCCTACGAGCAGTACTTC. Amino acids: CASSTENSYEQYF.